This is a list of T cell receptor beta chains from one sample in a study of T cell responses to AZD1222 COVID-19 vaccine. Measured with immunoSEQ multiplex PCR; TCRdb has only the in-frame clones, and not every one. The sample has 120,000 or so clones, around 82% seen once. The material sequenced was peripheral blood, taken on day 0 of AZD1222 vaccination. These receptors were obtained from an adult in good health. Each CDR3 is given with its conserved first and last residue. Some rows have no size entry. The others give once, few or many, or a class for an expanded clone.

CDR3,J,V,size
CASSRTSGGVGPTDTQYF,TRBJ2-3,TRBV19,NA
CASSEEGTGRNSPLHF,TRBJ1-6,TRBV6-1,NA
CATSGIQGTDTQYF,TRBJ2-3,TRBV24-1,few
CASSSLDKISYEQYF,TRBJ2-7,TRBV28,NA
CASSKARLIVRARETQYF,TRBJ2-5,TRBV21-1,NA
CASSYLQGADTQYF,TRBJ2-3,TRBV5-4,NA
CASSLAGTGLGYTF,TRBJ1-2,TRBV7-2,few
CASSGGVSTGYLSPLHF,TRBJ1-6,TRBV6-1,NA
CASSLEGYRTNYGYTF,TRBJ1-2,TRBV7-8,NA
CASSSGDPGNTIYF,TRBJ1-3,TRBV5-5,NA
CASSLLQGGGTEAFF,TRBJ1-1,TRBV5-1,NA
CASSLGEGLGEAFF,TRBJ1-1,TRBV7-6,NA
CASSRLPDRDYNEQFF,TRBJ2-1,TRBV7-2,NA
CASSSGQSGANVLTF,TRBJ2-6,TRBV5-1,NA
CASSSTGGGYGYTF,TRBJ1-2,TRBV5-4,NA
CASSPIRGTGGRWIPDTQYF,TRBJ2-3,TRBV18,NA